Listed below are T cell receptor beta chains from one sample, sequenced in a study of T cell changes during pregnancy in multiple sclerosis. TCRdb keeps only in-frame clones here, not all; method: immunoSEQ multiplex PCR. The data hold some 38,000 clones, with around 91% observed a single time. Sequencing used CD4+ T cells from peripheral blood mononuclear cells, obtained in the second trimester of pregnancy. Every receptor here comes from a female donor in good health, enrolled as a control in a pregnancy study. The conserved cysteine and the conserved F or W are not part of the CDR3 here. Fields, in order: D gene, V gene, CDR3 protein. The D gene is left open where the match is weak.

TRBD1 TRBV6-6 ASSYGRQGDKLF
TRBD2 TRBV9 ASSARTSLGTGELF
NA TRBV5-1 ASSLAVVRGRYEQY
TRBD1 TRBV14 ASSPRQWTGSANTGELF
TRBD1 TRBV7-2 ASSWDRLNTEAF
NA TRBV19 ASSIKEGSYGYT
TRBD1 TRBV6-5 ASSRSGGEAF
TRBD1 TRBV30 AWSDRGAEAF
TRBD1 TRBV7-8 ASSQGQSLYGYT
NA TRBV5-5 ASSLVWAASNSPLH
NA TRBV7-2 ASGGGRNEQF
NA TRBV18 ASSQGLQGTGQPQH
NA TRBV9 ASSVAPSPLH
NA TRBV4-1 ASSSQGSNQPQH
TRBD2 TRBV10-2 ASRDSGGPRGETQY
NA TRBV28 ASNQQGTRNTIY
TRBD1 TRBV14 ASSPRTGGQETQY
TRBD1 TRBV28 ASSPPGTGPTNYGYT
NA TRBV7-2 ASSLPAATTNYGYT
NA TRBV6-4 ASSSRPPMGELF
TRBD2 TRBV5-1 ASSLGQTGTREKETQY
NA TRBV7-9 ASSLGPGTGNTIY
NA TRBV15 ATSRRSGSDTQY
TRBD2 TRBV18 ASSRPGLAGGDTQY
NA TRBV7-3 ASSFGGGRTDTQY
NA TRBV7-6 ASSIPAAGMNTGELF
TRBD1 TRBV27 ASSRDRVSYEQY
NA TRBV7-8 ASSLTPSGQPQH
NA TRBV15 ATSRDRFPGDN
NA TRBV7-9 ASSERDTQY
NA TRBV13 ASSRRTGPTGELF
NA TRBV7-6 ASSAGLGANTDTQY
NA TRBV18 ASSPRRDQETQY
NA TRBV7-9 ASSYQGSAYEQY
TRBD1 TRBV9 ASSTTTTGAPH
NA TRBV5-5 ASSLGLSSYNEQF
TRBD1 TRBV6-4 ASRADRVEELGNQPQH
TRBD2 TRBV4-2 ASSQGPRAGGHNEQF
NA TRBV6-1 ASSEALLQFHT
TRBD1 TRBV18 ASSKTTGTGANVLT
TRBD1 TRBV5-6 ASSLPLGQGEETQY
NA TRBV18 ASSPTGLGTEAF
TRBD1 TRBV27 ASSLSRQGTRQY
NA TRBV10-3 AIRAGFSGANVLT